This passage covers 18 T cell receptor beta chains from one sample sequenced in a study of T cell responses to AZD1222 COVID-19 vaccine (dated by TCRdb to the early 2020s). Library creation used the immunoSEQ multiplex PCR assay. The table comes from immuneACCESS by way of TCRdb, which keeps in-frame sequences with V and J called. Part of the clones is missing from these tables; in studies checked, under half for an unresolved V gene and the rest for unknown reasons. The sample table contains about 100,000 clones; only one count was recorded for around 87% of them. The ten largest make up 4.2% of the sample. According to the study, the label for this sample's time point signals: baseline before first vaccination. Explained via the paper, the treatment or condition label denotes: meningococcal conjugate vaccine given as trial control. The sequences come from peripheral blood, collected on day 0 of MenACWY control vaccination. The source is an adult in good health.

The rearrangement uses TRBV2 and TRBJ1-3; D might be TRBD1 (6 bases). V was shortened by 7 bases and J by 6 bases, with 16 bases between the two germline ends. CDR1 is SNHLY, CDR2 FYNNEI, per germline. CDR3 length: 14 residues. CDR3 bases: TGTGCCAGCACAATGGCGGCAGGGGAAAACACCATATATTTT. This encodes CASTMAAGENTIYF. Full variable domain (rest looked up from reference TRBV2 and TRBJ1-3): EPEVTQTPSHQVTQMGQEVILRCVPISNHLYFYWYRQILGQKVEFLVSFYNNEISEKSEIFDDQFSVERPDGSNFTLKIRSTKLEDSAMYFCASTMAAGENTIYFGEGSWLTVV.

The chain has TRBV29-1 and TRBJ2-5; 9 bases are a match to TRBD2. This CDR3 has 19 amino acids. Germline assignment: CDR1 SQVTM and CDR2 ANQGSEA. J lost 3 bases, V lost 0 bases, and 17 bases had no gene match. CDR3 region: CSVEEFSLAGWREKETQYF. As DNA, the CDR3 is TGCAGCGTTGAAGAGTTTAGTCTAGCGGGGTGGAGGGAAAAAGAGACCCAGTACTTC.

J is TRBJ2-3 and V is TRBV12-5, with TRBD2 matching 10 bases. CDR3 length: 14 amino acids. V dropped 6 bases and J dropped 4; count of bases not matched to a gene: 4. CDR1 and CDR2 (germline): LGHNT, FRNRAP. The CDR3 DNA reads TGTGCTAGTGGCCTAGCGGGAGAGGCAGATACGCAGTATTTT. Its translation: CASGLAGEADTQYF. Full variable domain (rest looked up from reference TRBV12-5 and TRBJ2-3): DARVTQTPRHKVTEMGQEVTMRCQPILGHNTVFWYRQTMMQGLELLAYFRNRAPLDDSGMPKDRFSAEMPDATLATLKIQPSEPRDSAVYFCASGLAGEADTQYFGPGTRLTVL.

In DNA form, the CDR3 reads TGCGCCAGCAGCTTGGCGGGAAAGTTCCTCTACGAGCAGTACTTC. Translated, it gives CASSLAGKFLYEQYF. This chain uses TRBV5-1 with TRBJ2-7; weak D call: TRBD2 (5 bases). The V gene's germline CDR1 is SGHRS and CDR2 YFSETQ. The CDR3 runs to 15 residues. Trimming pared 0 bases from V and 3 bases from J, leaving 13 bases between.

V usage is TRBV28 and J usage is TRBJ1-5, with D tentatively TRBD1 (5 bases). The CDR3 is 16 amino acids. V gave up 4 bases and J gave up 4 bases, with 17 bases separating them. CDR1 MDHEN and CDR2 SYDVKM come from the germline V gene. The CDR3 sequence is CASSSPGLGRNQPQHF. CDR3 nucleotide sequence: TGTGCCAGCAGTTCCCCAGGGCTAGGAAGGAATCAGCCCCAGCATTTT.

This rearrangement joins TRBV6-5 to TRBJ1-1, with D tentatively TRBD1 (5 bases). The CDR3 spans 14 residues. V dropped 2 bases and J dropped 7 bases, with 14 bases sitting between them. CDR1 and CDR2 from the germline V gene are MNHEY and SVGAGI. CDR3 in amino acids: CASSYGGGRGEAFF. CDR3 bases: TGTGCCAGCAGTTACGGGGGGGGGAGAGGTGAAGCTTTCTTT.

The chain couples TRBV4-1 to TRBJ1-1, with 11 nucleotides matching TRBD1. CDR3 length equals 21 residues. Germline V gives CDR1 MGHRA, CDR2 YSYEKL. V lost 1 base to trimming and J lost 1 base; unmatched junction nucleotides: 17. CDR3 sequence: CASSQAGGQGVGVARNTEAFF. CDR3 nucleotides: TGCGCCAGCAGCCAAGCTGGGGGACAGGGGGTAGGGGTTGCGAGGAACACTGAAGCTTTCTTT.

The chain recombines TRBV28 with TRBJ1-1, with D possibly matching TRBD1 (6 bases). The V end was cut by 3 bases, the J end by 8 bases, with 28 bases between. The CDR3 contains 18 residues. Germline V gene sequence: CDR1 MDHEN, CDR2 SYDVKM. CDR3 protein: CASSFVQNLVRGEPEAFF. CDR3 sequence (DNA): TGTGCCAGCAGTTTCGTGCAAAACTTGGTCAGGGGCGAGCCCGAAGCTTTCTTT.

The chain joins TRBV19 to TRBJ2-5; D might be TRBD1 (5 bases). V was shortened by 5 bases and J by 5 bases, with 12 bases between the two germline ends. Germline V gene sequence: CDR1 LNHDA, CDR2 SQIVND (reference sequence). The CDR3 covers 13 residues. In nucleotides, the CDR3 is TGTGCCAGTAGTCCGGTGGGGCCGGAGACCCAGTACTTC. Translating gives CASSPVGPETQYF.

This clone was picked up one time. The genes are TRBV19 and TRBJ1-4, with 7 bases that match TRBD1. This CDR3 is 15 amino acids long. Germline loops: CDR1 LNHDA, CDR2 SQIVND (reference sequence). With V trimmed by 5 bases and J by 0 bases, 3 bases remained unmatched. The CDR3 spells CASSLTGTTNEKLFF. DNA of the CDR3: TGTGCCAGTAGTTTGACAGGGACAACTAATGAAAAACTGTTTTTT.

This rearrangement joins TRBV6-1 to TRBJ2-1; a weak D match, TRBD1 (5 bases). Germline CDR1 is MNHNS and CDR2 is SASEGT. V dropped 3 bases and J dropped 4 bases, with 13 bases sitting between them. CDR3 length: 15 amino acids. The CDR3 sequence: CASSDPRVIYNEQFF. CDR3 DNA sequence: TGTGCCAGCAGTGACCCCAGGGTAATTTACAATGAGCAGTTCTTC.

This clone was recorded once. The chain has TRBV19 and TRBJ1-1; 8 bases align to TRBD1. Germline V gene lookup returns CDR1 LNHDA and CDR2 SQIVND (reference sequence). The CDR3 sequence is 13 residues long. J was trimmed by 4 bases and V by 5 bases; bases with no gene match: 3. The CDR3: CASSWGTGTEAFF. CDR3 nucleotides: TGTGCCAGTAGTTGGGGGACAGGCACTGAAGCTTTCTTT.

The J gene is TRBJ1-1, the V gene TRBV28; weak D call: TRBD1 (5 bases). The V end was cut by 0 bases, the J end by 8 bases, with 10 bases between. This CDR3 is 13 amino acids long. Germline values: CDR1 MDHEN, CDR2 SYDVKM. This CDR3 reads CASSLWERGEAFF. The CDR3, as DNA: TGTGCCAGCAGTTTATGGGAGAGGGGCGAAGCTTTCTTT.

The genes are TRBV5-6 and TRBJ1-5; a weak D match, TRBD1 (5 bases). This CDR3 has 13 amino acids. Germline-derived CDR1 and CDR2 are SGHDT and YYEEEE. V lost 4 bases, J lost 7 bases, and 12 bases lay in between. The CDR3 reads CASSQGSWQPQHF. The CDR3 region has the DNA TGTGCCAGCAGCCAGGGTTCCTGGCAGCCCCAGCATTTT.

CDR3 DNA: TGCGCCAAGCCCAGGGGGCGCGGTGAAGCTTTCTTT. This codes for CAKPRGRGEAFF. V is TRBV23-1 and J is TRBJ1-1; 8 bases match TRBD1. TRBV23-1 is noted as an ORF with a role that remains uncertain. V trimming: 10 bases; J trimming: 7 bases; junction bases outside the gene matches: 8. The CDR3 runs to 12 residues.

V usage is TRBV19 and J usage is TRBJ2-7; 10 bases line up with TRBD2. V gave up 5 bases and J gave up 4 bases; unmatched junction bases: 8. Germline-derived CDR1 and CDR2 are LNHDA and SQIVND (reference sequence). The CDR3 spans 15 residues. As DNA, the CDR3 is TGTGCCAGTAGTTTTGCTAGCGGGAGCACGTACGAGCAGTACTTC. Translated, it gives CASSFASGSTYEQYF.

CDR3 region: CASSIGDSVVRPQHF. The CDR3 DNA is TGTGCCAGTAGTATAGGGGACAGTGTTGTTCGGCCCCAGCATTTT. The gene calls are TRBV19 and TRBJ1-5, with TRBD1 matching 7 bases. The ends lost 1 base at V and 9 bases at J; junction bases unmatched: 9. Germline-derived CDR1 and CDR2 are LNHDA and SQIVND (reference sequence). This CDR3 has 15 residues.

This chain uses TRBV19 with TRBJ2-2, with 9 bases aligning to TRBD2. The CDR3 has 15 amino acids. V shed 6 bases and J 5 bases; nucleotides not matched to a gene: 7. Germline V lookup: CDR1 LNHDA, CDR2 SQIVND (reference sequence). For the CDR3, the DNA is TGTGCCAGTAGGTCTAGCGGGGCGACGACCGGGGAGCTGTTTTTT. Protein product: CASRSSGATTGELFF.